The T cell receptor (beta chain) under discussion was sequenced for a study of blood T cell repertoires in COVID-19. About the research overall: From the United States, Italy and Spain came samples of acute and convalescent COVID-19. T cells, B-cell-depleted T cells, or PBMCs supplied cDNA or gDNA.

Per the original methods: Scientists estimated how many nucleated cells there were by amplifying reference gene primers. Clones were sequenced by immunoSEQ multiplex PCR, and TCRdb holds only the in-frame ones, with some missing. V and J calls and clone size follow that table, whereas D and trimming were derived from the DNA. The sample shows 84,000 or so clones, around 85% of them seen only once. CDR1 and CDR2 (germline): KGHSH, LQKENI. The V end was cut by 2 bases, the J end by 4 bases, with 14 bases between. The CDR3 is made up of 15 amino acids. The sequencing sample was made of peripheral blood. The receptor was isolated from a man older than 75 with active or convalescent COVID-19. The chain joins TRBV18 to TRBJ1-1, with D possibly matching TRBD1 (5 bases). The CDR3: CASSPWEVGATEAFF. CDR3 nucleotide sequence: TGTGCCAGCTCACCATGGGAGGTCGGGGCCACTGAAGCTTTCTTT.